Listed here is a single T cell receptor (beta chain). Antigen specificity is unknown. It was with a sample-barcoded 5' primer and a J-beta primer mix that a second PCR of roughly 7 to 12 cycles was run. TCRdb itself ran the 5' RACE reads through MiXCR, one entry per CDR3 protein. Of around 820,000 distinct CDR3 sequences listed, approximately 25% are singletons. The ends lost 3 bases at V and 8 bases at J; junction bases unmatched: 6. The length of the CDR3 is 15 residues. Germline CDR1 is SEHNR and CDR2 is FQNEAQ (reference sequence). This specimen comes from a study of blood T cells in healthy people across ages. Broader study findings: PBMCs were not sorted, which prevented a conclusive comparison of naive versus antigen-experienced cells.

These data also featured in a second study, about T cells of mothers and their children.

Input material: blood. The chain is built from TRBV7-9 and TRBJ2-1, with 11 bases that match TRBD2. The receptor was isolated from a boy aged 10-17 years in good health. Written as DNA, the CDR3 is TGTGCCAGCAGCTTGGGACTAGCGGAGGGGGATGAGCAGTTCTTC. The encoded protein is CASSLGLAEGDEQFF.